This TCR beta chain comes out of a study of cytomegalovirus exposure and HLA in healthy donors. Study-wide findings and caveats: The investigators catalogued 160 or so TCR beta chains as cytomegalovirus-associated.

Researchers ran the PCR with 60 Vbeta and 13 Jbeta primers. Libraries were prepared by immunoSEQ multiplex PCR; TCRdb keeps only in-frame clonotypes and omits some of them. The table includes some 130,000 clones, over 75% detected once. This clone turned up a few times. Its antigen is undetermined. The sequence came from a boy between 5 and 17 years old in good health and CMV-seronegative. Sequencing was performed on PBMCs.

The DNA of the CDR3 is TGTGCCAGCAGCCCAGGGACTAGCGGGATGGAGTACTTC. It is translated as CASSPGTSGMEYF. This rearrangement joins TRBV14 to TRBJ2-7; 13 bases match TRBD2. Germline CDR1 and CDR2: SGHDN and FVKESK. CDR3 length equals 13 residues. The V segment lost 4 bases and the J segment 11 bases; nucleotides outside the gene matches: 5.